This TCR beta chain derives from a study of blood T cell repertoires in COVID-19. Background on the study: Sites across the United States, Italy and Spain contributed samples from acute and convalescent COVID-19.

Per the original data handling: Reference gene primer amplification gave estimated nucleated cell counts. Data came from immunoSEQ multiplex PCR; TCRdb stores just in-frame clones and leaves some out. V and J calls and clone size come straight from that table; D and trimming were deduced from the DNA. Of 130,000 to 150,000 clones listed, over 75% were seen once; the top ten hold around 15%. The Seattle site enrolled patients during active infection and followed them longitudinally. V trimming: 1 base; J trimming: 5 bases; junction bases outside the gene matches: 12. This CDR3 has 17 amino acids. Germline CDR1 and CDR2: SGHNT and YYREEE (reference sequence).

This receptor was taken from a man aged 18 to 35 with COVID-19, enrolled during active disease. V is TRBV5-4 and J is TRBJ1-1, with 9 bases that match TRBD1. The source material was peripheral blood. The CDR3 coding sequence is TGTGCCAGCAGCTTGTACAGGGGGCGCGAATGGAGAACTGAAGCTTTCTTT. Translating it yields CASSLYRGREWRTEAFF.